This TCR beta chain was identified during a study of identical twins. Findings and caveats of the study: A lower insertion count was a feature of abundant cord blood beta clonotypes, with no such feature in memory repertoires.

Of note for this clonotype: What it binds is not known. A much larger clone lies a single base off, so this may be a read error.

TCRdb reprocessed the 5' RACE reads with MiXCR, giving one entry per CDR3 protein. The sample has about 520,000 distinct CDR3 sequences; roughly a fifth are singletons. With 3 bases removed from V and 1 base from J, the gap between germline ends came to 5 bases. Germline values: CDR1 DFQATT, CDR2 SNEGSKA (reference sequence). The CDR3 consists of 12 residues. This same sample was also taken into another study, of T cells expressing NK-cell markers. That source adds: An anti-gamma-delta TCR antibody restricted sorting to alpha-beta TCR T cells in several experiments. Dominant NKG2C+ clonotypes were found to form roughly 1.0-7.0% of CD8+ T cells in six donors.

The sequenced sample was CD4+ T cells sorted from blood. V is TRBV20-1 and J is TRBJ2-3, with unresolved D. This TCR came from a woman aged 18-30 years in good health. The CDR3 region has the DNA TGCAGTGCTAGCGCGGGCACAGATACGCAGTATTTT. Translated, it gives CSASAGTDTQYF.